Below are 20 T cell receptor beta chains sequenced from a single sample in a study of cytomegalovirus exposure and HLA in healthy donors. Primers: 60 Vbeta forward and 13 Jbeta reverse. The repertoire was sequenced with immunoSEQ multiplex PCR; TCRdb's copy has only in-frame clones and lacks some. Of around 180,000 clones in the sample, 60% to 80% were seen once. Sequenced: PBMCs. The receptors were gathered from a woman in her forties or fifties in good health and CMV-seropositive.

The chain couples TRBV6-1 to TRBJ1-5; 7 bases line up with TRBD1. Germline V CDR1 and CDR2: MNHNS, SASEGT. CDR3 length equals 16 residues. V shed 3 bases, J shed 0 bases, and the junction held 5 bases outside the gene matches. The CDR3 DNA follows: TGTGCCAGCAGTGACCAGGGGGTCCGTAGCAATCAGCCCCAGCATTTT. Translating it yields CASSDQGVRSNQPQHF.

This clone was counted between two and nine times. The identical CDR3 is also encoded by other nucleotide sequences in the sample. The gene calls are TRBV7-9 and TRBJ1-1; 8 bases align to TRBD1. The CDR3 is 16 residues long. After removal of 1 base from V and 1 base from J, the junction contained 5 bases not matched to a gene. CDR1 SEHNR and CDR2 FQNEAQ come from the germline V gene (reference sequence). This CDR3 reads CASSLVTGGRNTEAFF. The CDR3, as DNA: TGTGCCAGCAGCTTAGTAACAGGGGGTAGGAACACTGAAGCTTTCTTT.

This clone came up a few times. The rearrangement uses TRBV18 and TRBJ1-1; no firm D call. V was cut by 0 bases and J by 1 base, with 15 bases left in between. Germline CDR1 reads KGHSH; CDR2 reads LQKENI. This CDR3 has 17 amino acids. For the CDR3, the DNA is TGTGCCAGCTCACCACCACCGCGGGCGGGAGGGAACACTGAAGCTTTCTTT. This codes for CASSPPPRAGGNTEAFF.

The J gene is TRBJ2-7, the V gene TRBV30, with 8 nucleotides matching TRBD1. V dropped 3 bases and J dropped 5; count of bases not matched to a gene: 6. Germline CDR1 and CDR2: GTSNPN and SVGIG (reference sequence). This CDR3 has 13 amino acids. The CDR3 reads CAWRIDRGHEQYF. The CDR3 DNA follows: TGTGCCTGGAGAATTGACAGGGGACACGAGCAGTACTTC.

CDR3 amino acids: CATSRGDFAYEQYF. Written as DNA, the CDR3 is TGTGCCACCAGCAGAGGGGACTTCGCCTACGAGCAGTACTTC. V is TRBV15 and J is TRBJ2-7, with D possibly being TRBD2 (6 bases). From germline, CDR1 is LNHNV and CDR2 YYDKDF (reference sequence). This CDR3 comprises 14 residues. Trimming removed 1 base from V and 2 bases from J, with 9 bases in between.

The chain recombines TRBV7-9 with TRBJ1-4; possible D gene TRBD1, 5 bases. The germline V gene has CDR1 SEHNR and CDR2 FQNEAQ (reference sequence). Trimming shortened V by 4 bases and J by 8 bases, and 17 bases separated the two germline ends. The CDR3 runs 15 residues. This CDR3 reads CASSSTDIGYEKLFF. DNA of the CDR3: TGTGCCAGCAGCTCGACGGACATAGGATACGAAAAACTGTTTTTT.

This clone was seen a handful of times. This sequence joins TRBV12-2 and TRBJ1-6; TRBD1 is the table's D call and was not checked against the DNA. TRBV12-2 is shown as a pseudogene. The CDR3 has 17 amino acids. The CDR3 DNA is TGTGCAAGTCGCTCCCGTTTCAAAGGGGGTAATAATTCACCCCTCCACTTT. Its protein product is CASRSRFKGGNNSPLHF.

The chain carries TRBV14 and TRBJ2-7, with 7 bases identical to TRBD1. Germline CDR1 is SGHDN and CDR2 is FVKESK. V lost 3 bases and J lost 3; bases outside the gene matches: 5. The CDR3 sequence is 14 residues long. CDR3 DNA: TGTGCCAGCAGCCACACTCAGGGGGTCTACGAGCAGTACTTC. Amino acid sequence: CASSHTQGVYEQYF.

The rearrangement uses TRBV5-1 and TRBJ2-1, with unresolved D. The CDR3 runs to 13 residues. Trimming removed 2 bases at V and 5 bases at J, with 8 bases between. CDR1 is SGHRS and CDR2 is YFSETQ in the germline V gene. The CDR3 loop reads CASSFEINNEQFF. CDR3 coding DNA: TGCGCCAGCAGCTTCGAGATAAACAATGAGCAGTTCTTC. Using reference TRBV5-1 and TRBJ2-1 for the parts outside the CDR3, the full variable domain is KAGVTQTPRYLIKTRGQQVTLSCSPISGHRSVSWYQQTPGQGLQFLFEYFSETQRNKGNFPGRFSGRQFSNSRSEMNVSTLELGDSALYLCASSFEINNEQFFGPGTRLTVL.

J is TRBJ2-1 and V is TRBV7-3, with D unresolved. The CDR3 extends over 12 amino acids. In germline, CDR1 is SGHTA, CDR2 FQGTGA. V gave up 4 bases and J gave up 6 bases, with 7 bases separating them. The CDR3 sequence: CASSSNSNEQFF. The CDR3 bases are TGTGCCAGCAGCTCGAACAGCAATGAGCAGTTCTTC.

This rearrangement joins TRBV6-1 to TRBJ1-6; 7 nucleotides match TRBD1. CDR1 is MNHNS and CDR2 is SASEGT in the germline V gene. V gave up 1 base and J gave up 6 bases; unmatched junction bases: 0. The CDR3 is 14 residues long. As DNA, the CDR3 is TGTGCCAGCAGTGAAGGGACAGGTAATTCACCCCTCCACTTT. Translation: CASSEGTGNSPLHF.

The rearrangement uses TRBV5-1 and TRBJ2-5, with D possibly TRBD1 on 6 matching bases. CDR1 and CDR2 (germline): SGHRS, YFSETQ. The V gene lost 7 bases and the J gene lost 2 bases, with 21 bases spanning the gap. The CDR3 has 16 amino acids. The CDR3 sequence is CASRTALGMAQETQYF. The CDR3 region has the DNA TGCGCCAGCCGGACAGCTCTCGGAATGGCTCAAGAGACCCAGTACTTC.

The gene calls are TRBV5-3 and TRBJ2-5; D perhaps matches TRBD1 (6 bases). TRBV5-3 counts as an open reading frame of uncertain function. This CDR3 spans 20 amino acids. Deletions cut 5 bases from V and 3 bases from J, with 32 bases between. The CDR3 protein is CARRKRNLHVLWGQEETQYF. The CDR3 DNA follows: TGTGCCAGAAGGAAGAGGAATCTACATGTCCTATGGGGGCAGGAAGAGACCCAGTACTTC.

This chain joins TRBV7-9 and TRBJ2-3; tentative D call: TRBD2 (5 bases). The CDR3 length is 15 residues. The germline CDR1 and CDR2 sequences are SEHNR and FQNEAQ (reference sequence). Trimming stripped 5 bases from V and 2 bases from J, with 14 bases between. The CDR3 loop is CASSLTAGNTDTQYF. The CDR3 nucleotides are TGTGCCAGCAGCCTGACTGCGGGCAACACAGATACGCAGTATTTT.

This chain connects TRBV10-3 to TRBJ1-5; TRBD1 matches at 7 bases. Germline V gene data show CDR1 as ENHRY and CDR2 as SYGVKD. The CDR3 has 14 amino acids. Trimming at V came to 10 bases and at J to 1 base, leaving 7 bases not matched to a gene. The CDR3 DNA sequence: TGTGCCAGCAACACAGGGGACAGCAATCAGCCCCAGCATTTT. Translation gives CASNTGDSNQPQHF.

This clone was recorded once. The CDR3 here is CASSYFDRALTDTQYF. CDR3 nucleotides: TGTGCCAGCAGCTACTTCGACAGAGCCTTGACAGATACGCAGTATTTT. The J gene is TRBJ2-3, the V gene TRBV9, with a weak D call TRBD1 (5 bases). The CDR3 totals 16 residues. Per the germline V gene, CDR1 is SGDLS and CDR2 is YYNGEE. V was trimmed by 4 bases and J by 3 bases, leaving 18 bases between them.

This clone was observed once. This sequence joins TRBV5-4 and TRBJ1-6, with D hard to call. Germline CDR1 SGHNT, CDR2 YYREEE (reference sequence). The CDR3 consists of 12 residues. Trimming shortened V by 4 bases and J by 4 bases, and 3 bases separated the two germline ends. CDR3 region: CASSPYNSPLHF. The CDR3 nucleotides read TGTGCCAGCAGCCCTTATAATTCACCCCTCCACTTT.

The chain joins TRBV6-6 to TRBJ1-3; D remains unclear. The CDR3 loop spans 13 amino acids. Germline V lookup: CDR1 MNHNY, CDR2 SVGAGI (reference sequence). Trimming stripped 0 bases from V and 14 bases from J, with 14 bases between. As DNA, the CDR3 is TGTGCCAGCAGTTACTCGGAGGGATTACCCCTATATTTT. This codes for CASSYSEGLPLYF.

J is TRBJ1-1 and V is TRBV2, with D tentatively TRBD1 (5 bases). The CDR3 extends over 14 amino acids. Germline V gives CDR1 SNHLY, CDR2 FYNNEI. The ends were cut back, 3 bases at V and 4 bases at J, with 12 bases in the middle. CDR3: CASSEYRWGTEAFF. The DNA of the CDR3 is TGTGCCAGCAGTGAGTACAGGTGGGGCACTGAAGCTTTCTTT.

This sequence joins TRBV10-3 and TRBJ2-3, with 10 positions matching TRBD1. With V trimmed by 6 bases and J by 1 base, 7 bases remained unmatched. This CDR3 contains 16 residues. CDR1 is ENHRY and CDR2 is SYGVKD in the germline V gene. This CDR3 is CAIRAGTGVGTDTQYF. The CDR3 nucleotides read TGTGCCATCAGGGCCGGGACAGGGGTGGGCACAGATACGCAGTATTTT.